This T cell receptor beta chain was sequenced for a study of shared clonotypes between healthy human individuals. Regarding the study as a whole: Among donors, clonotype sharing was expected to be affected by sequencing depth.

Details on this clone: Its antigen is currently unknown.

The protocol was immunoSEQ multiplex PCR, while the TCRdb copy is restricted to in-frame clones and leaves out a portion. The sample yields about 700,000 clones, around two thirds seen once. The CDR3 has 15 amino acids. Germline-derived CDR1 and CDR2 are MDHEN and SYDVKM. V shed 5 bases, J shed 8 bases, and the junction held 11 bases outside the gene matches. The source of this sequence is a woman between 25 and 40 years old in good health. Material: memory CD4+ T cells sorted from blood. The subset: CD45RA-negative fraction. The gene calls are TRBV28 and TRBJ1-4; 7 bases are a match to TRBD1. The CDR3 region is CASSARGAVIEKLFF. The CDR3 nucleotides are TGTGCCAGCAGTGCCAGGGGGGCGGTCATAGAAAAACTGTTTTTT.